This entry lists 15 T cell receptor beta chains sequenced from one sample in a study of OX40 agonist ivuxolimab in advanced cancers. The library was prepared using the immunoSEQ multiplex PCR assay. TCRdb re-hosts the immuneACCESS table, in-frame sequences only. Its copies lack some clones; in the studies checked, an unresolved V gene accounts for under half of them, and the cause for the rest is not known. Here the sample has more than 60,000 clones; about 80% occur a single time. The top ten clonotypes cover 3.5% to 4.5% of the sample. The source was CD4+ or CD8+ T cells sorted from blood, collected in a trial of the OX40 agonist ivuxolimab. Receptors were obtained from an adult with an advanced solid tumor such as melanoma, head and neck, liver or kidney cancer.

This clone was seen once. The chain links TRBV10-3 to TRBJ1-2; no clear D gene. V was clipped by 2 bases and J by 1 base, with 8 bases between them. Germline V lookup: CDR1 ENHRY, CDR2 SYGVKD. The CDR3 covers 14 residues. Here the CDR3 DNA reads TGTGCCATCAGTGAGGCCGTCCTTAACTATGGCTACACCTTC. As protein: CAISEAVLNYGYTF.

The rearrangement links TRBV7-2 to TRBJ1-5; the D is unclear. The CDR3 totals 14 residues. V shed 5 bases and J shed 4 bases, with 12 bases lying between them. Germline V lookup: CDR1 SGHTA, CDR2 FQGNSA. The CDR3 sequence is CASSLGLRNQPQHF. Here the CDR3 DNA reads TGTGCCAGCAGCCTAGGACTGAGAAATCAGCCCCAGCATTTT.

A few counts support this clone. This sequence joins TRBV21-1 and TRBJ1-4. TRBV21-1 is a pseudogene segment. The CDR3 length is 14 residues. CDR3 sequence reads: CASSPYVTNEKLFF. The CDR3 nucleotides are TGTGCCAGCAGCCCCTACGTGACTAATGAAAAACTGTTTTTT.

The chain uses TRBV6-5 and TRBJ1-4; possibly TRBD1 for D (6 bases). Trimming took 4 bases from V and 3 from J, leaving 15 bases between them. The CDR3 is made up of 16 amino acids. Germline V CDR1 and CDR2: MNHEY, SVGAGI. As DNA, the CDR3 is TGTGCCAGCAGTTCCTACGAGGGGACACCTAATGAAAAACTGTTTTTT. Translated, it gives CASSSYEGTPNEKLFF.

V usage is TRBV19 and J usage is TRBJ1-2; D is uncertain. The CDR3 length is 15 residues. Trimming removed 4 bases from V and 4 bases from J, with 16 bases in between. The germline gives CDR1 LNHDA, CDR2 SQIVND (reference sequence). The CDR3: CASSKEGGWFYGYTF. DNA for the CDR3: TGTGCCAGTAGTAAGGAAGGAGGCTGGTTCTATGGCTACACCTTC.

The gene calls are TRBV7-9 and TRBJ1-6; no firm D call. V was clipped by 5 bases and J by 0 bases, with 14 bases between them. The CDR3 contains 17 residues. CDR1 is SEHNR, CDR2 FQNEAQ, per germline (reference sequence). CDR3 residues: CASSDFGRSSYNSPLHF. Written as DNA, the CDR3 is TGTGCCAGCAGCGATTTTGGTAGAAGCTCCTATAATTCACCCCTCCACTTT. The full variable domain, rest sourced from reference TRBV7-9 and TRBJ1-6, is DTGVSQNPRHKITKRGQNVTFRCDPISEHNRLYWYRQTLGQGPEFLTYFQNEAQLEKSRLLSDRFSAERPKGSFSTLEIQRTEQGDSAMYLCASSDFGRSSYNSPLHFGNGTRLTVT.

This chain links TRBV6-6 with TRBJ1-5; TRBD1 agrees at 7 bases. From germline, CDR1 is MNHNY and CDR2 SVGAGI (reference sequence). This CDR3 comprises 15 residues. Unmatched junction bases numbered 12, after V lost 6 bases and J lost 7 bases. The CDR3 DNA follows: TGTGCCAGCAGAGGGACAGAAGTCGTCGGGCAGCCCCAGCATTTT. Encoded protein: CASRGTEVVGQPQHF.

This sequence joins TRBV4-2 and TRBJ1-1; 11 nucleotides agree with TRBD1. The junction had 5 bases not matched to a gene; V was cut back by 4 bases and J by 4 bases. The CDR3 is 15 residues long. Germline loops: CDR1 LGHNA, CDR2 YNFKEQ. CDR3 nucleotides: TGTGCCAGCAGCCGCGCGGGGACAGGGGGCACTGAAGCTTTCTTT. It translates to CASSRAGTGGTEAFF.

The chain recombines TRBV7-2 with TRBJ2-7; perhaps TRBD1 as D (6 bases). Germline values: CDR1 SGHTA, CDR2 FQGNSA. The V end was cut by 6 bases, the J end by 3 bases, with 21 bases between. This CDR3 region has 16 residues. The chain's CDR3 is CASSLMGALLNYEQYF. As DNA, the CDR3 is TGTGCCAGCAGTTTGATGGGGGCCCTACTTAACTACGAGCAGTACTTC.

This chain joins TRBV28 and TRBJ2-5; the match to TRBD1 covers 9 bases. The CDR3 consists of 15 residues. The V gene's germline CDR1 is MDHEN and CDR2 SYDVKM. V lost 3 bases and J lost 2; bases outside the gene matches: 4. Here the CDR3 reads CASSFRGQGQETQYF. For the CDR3, the DNA is TGTGCCAGCAGTTTTCGGGGACAGGGTCAAGAGACCCAGTACTTC.

The rearrangement joins TRBV6-6 to TRBJ2-2; TRBD1 aligns across 8 bases. J lost 6 bases, V lost 4 bases, and 7 bases had no gene match. The CDR3 totals 15 residues. Germline V gives CDR1 MNHNY, CDR2 SVGAGI (reference sequence). The CDR3 reads CASSSPGQVAGELFF. In nucleotides, the CDR3 is TGTGCCAGCAGTTCCCCGGGACAGGTGGCCGGGGAGCTGTTTTTT.

To note about this clone: The same CDR3 is also encoded by other DNA sequences in this sample. This chain uses TRBV14 with TRBJ1-1; D gene ambiguous. V was cut by 0 bases and J by 5 bases, with 7 bases left in between. This CDR3 region has 13 residues. Germline V lookup: CDR1 SGHDN, CDR2 FVKESK. CDR3 protein: CASSQDRVTEAFF. Here the CDR3 DNA reads TGTGCCAGCAGCCAAGATAGAGTGACTGAAGCTTTCTTT. Full variable domain (missing parts from reference TRBV14 and TRBJ1-1): EAGVTQFPSHSVIEKGQTVTLRCDPISGHDNLYWYRRVMGKEIKFLLHFVKESKQDESGMPNNRFLAERTGGTYSTLKVQPAELEDSGVYFCASSQDRVTEAFFGQGTRLTVV.

The genes are TRBV6-6 and TRBJ2-3; a possible D gene is TRBD1 (5 bases). Trimming cost V 0 bases and J 1 base, with 11 bases left between them. Germline-derived CDR1 and CDR2 are MNHNY and SVGAGI (reference sequence). The CDR3 has 16 amino acids. CDR3 in DNA: TGTGCCAGCAGTTACTCTGGACAAGGGGGCACAGATACGCAGTATTTT. It is translated as CASSYSGQGGTDTQYF.

Concerning this clone: The junction and the germline gene differ at one end; a read error may be behind it. The sample carries other DNA sequences with the same CDR3. The V and J genes are TRBV27 and TRBJ1-1; perhaps TRBD1 as D (5 bases). This CDR3 is 18 amino acids long. From germline, CDR1 is MNHEY and CDR2 SMNVEV (reference sequence). The DNA for the CDR3 is TGTGCCAGCAGCTTCTCTCCGATTAGACAGCTAATGAACACTGAAGCTTTCTTC. Encoded protein: CASSFSPIRQLMNTEAFF.

The chain employs TRBV6-5 and TRBJ2-7; 10 positions agree with TRBD2. V was pared by 6 bases and J by 2 bases, with 4 bases of the junction left unmatched. This CDR3 is built from 14 residues. Germline loops: CDR1 MNHEY, CDR2 SVGAGI. The CDR3 DNA reads TGTGCCAGCAGGCTAGCGGGGGCAACCTACGAGCAGTACTTC. Translation: CASRLAGATYEQYF.